Reported below is one T cell receptor beta chain. The data stem from a study of T-cell memory formation after mild COVID-19. Via MiXCR, TCRdb re-called the 5' RACE reads, giving one row per CDR3 protein. The repertoire holds hundreds of thousands of distinct CDR3 sequences, roughly 18% seen once, with approximately 12% in the top ten. Sequencing input: PBMCs or a T cell subset sorted from them (not recorded which). The receptor was isolated from an adult woman who had mild COVID-19 (a few samples of this study predate the infection). Cell type and time point are not known.

The CDR3 spells CAWRITGELVGYTF. CDR3 nucleotides: TGTGCCTGGAGGATCACAGGGGAGTTAGTTGGCTACACCTTC. The chain carries TRBV30 and TRBJ1-2; 7 bases are shared with TRBD1. Looked up from germline, CDR1 is GTSNPN and CDR2 is SVGIG (reference sequence). The CDR3 length is 14 residues. J gave up 7 bases and V 3 bases, and 11 bases lay outside the gene matches. The variable domain in full, completed from reference TRBV30 and TRBJ1-2, reads SQTIHQWPATLVQPVGSPLSLECTVEGTSNPNLYWYRQAAGRGLQLLFYSVGIGQISSEVPQNLSASRPQDRQFILSSKKLLLSDSGFYLCAWRITGELVGYTFGSGTRLTVV.